Shown below are 12 T cell receptor beta chains from a single sample sequenced in a study of PD-1 blockade in classical Hodgkin lymphoma. Here immunoSEQ multiplex PCR was the method, and the copy in TCRdb shows in-frame clones only, minus some. Here the sample spans about 47,000 clones, approximately 80% being singletons. As for time point: cycle 4 day 1 (C4D1), after 5 to 7 weeks of nivolumab. There was relapse after autologous stem cell transplantation in every patient, and there was variation in brentuximab vedotin exposure. This sample comprised peripheral blood mononuclear cells (PBMCs), obtained before the fourth cycle of nivolumab. The receptors shown here come from a human donor with classical Hodgkin lymphoma.

The rearrangement links TRBV19 to TRBJ1-1; TRBD1 might be the D (6 bases). Trimming left V 3 bases short and J 1 base short, with 18 bases between. The CDR3 length is 17 residues. Germline V gene sequence: CDR1 LNHDA, CDR2 SQIVND (reference sequence). In nucleotides, the CDR3 is TGTGCCAGTAGTATGAGGGGGGCGGGTTTTACGAACACTGAAGCTTTCTTT. Protein sequence: CASSMRGAGFTNTEAFF.

The chain links TRBV9 to TRBJ2-2; D ambiguous. Trimming removed 2 bases from V and 2 bases from J, with 16 bases in between. This CDR3 region has 17 residues. The germline gives CDR1 SGDLS, CDR2 YYNGEE. The CDR3 loop is CASSVSLGTANTGELFF. The CDR3 DNA follows: TGTGCCAGCAGCGTGTCTCTCGGAACAGCCAACACCGGGGAGCTGTTTTTT.

V and J are TRBV7-9 and TRBJ1-4; D is unclear. Germline values: CDR1 SEHNR, CDR2 FQNEAQ (reference sequence). V was pared by 2 bases and J by 5 bases, with 9 bases between. The CDR3 length is 14 residues. CDR3 residues: CASSLRVRNEKLFF. The CDR3 bases are TGTGCCAGCAGCTTAAGAGTGAGGAATGAAAAACTGTTTTTT.

The chain recombines TRBV28 with TRBJ2-7; 7 nucleotides agree with TRBD1. There are 15 residues in the CDR3. Germline lookup yields CDR1 MDHEN and CDR2 SYDVKM. V shed 4 bases, J shed 2 bases, and the junction held 8 bases outside the gene matches. The CDR3 loop reads CASSSTGVRTYEQYF. The CDR3 DNA is TGTGCCAGCAGTTCAACAGGGGTCAGGACCTACGAGCAGTACTTC.

The chain employs TRBV7-3 and TRBJ1-2; TRBD1 aligns across 7 bases. Germline V gene sequence: CDR1 SGHTA, CDR2 FQGTGA. Trimming at V came to 5 bases and at J to 10 bases, leaving 7 bases not matched to a gene. The CDR3 extends over 12 amino acids. In DNA form, the CDR3 reads TGTGCCAGCAGCCCCGGAGGGGGCGACTACACCTTC. Its protein product is CASSPGGGDYTF. The variable domain in full, completed from reference TRBV7-3 and TRBJ1-2, reads GAGVSQTPSNKVTEKGKYVELRCDPISGHTALYWYRQSLGQGPEFLIYFQGTGAADDSGLPNDRFFAVRPEGSVSTLKIQRTERGDSAVYLCASSPGGGDYTFGSGTRLTVV.

This clone was counted a single time. V gene TRBV7-8 combines with J gene TRBJ2-6; D may be TRBD2 (6 bases). Trimming took 4 bases from V and 1 from J, leaving 14 bases between them. CDR1 and CDR2 from the germline V gene are SGHVS and FQNEAQ. CDR3 length equals 17 residues. The chain's CDR3 is CASSSARERSGANVLTF. In nucleotides, the CDR3 is TGTGCCAGCAGCTCGGCTCGGGAGAGATCTGGGGCCAACGTCCTGACTTTC. The variable domain in full, completed from reference TRBV7-8 and TRBJ2-6, reads GAGVSQSPRYKVAKRGQDVALRCDPISGHVSLFWYQQALGQGPEFLTYFQNEAQLDKSGLPSDRFFAERPEGSVSTLKIQRTQQEDSAVYLCASSSARERSGANVLTFGAGSRLTVL.

The chain is built from TRBV6-1 and TRBJ1-2; D gene uncertain. This CDR3 is 14 amino acids long. Germline CDR1 and CDR2: MNHNS and SASEGT. V was cut by 1 base and J by 6 bases, with 12 bases left in between. This CDR3 is CASSEGPMGDGYTF. CDR3 bases: TGTGCCAGCAGTGAAGGGCCGATGGGAGATGGCTACACCTTC.

In regard to this clone: One end of the junction varies from germline; a read error may be responsible. The J gene is TRBJ1-6, the V gene TRBV5-6; the D gene is possibly TRBD1 (5 bases). In germline, CDR1 is SGHDT, CDR2 YYEEEE. This CDR3 comprises 16 residues. The chain's CDR3 is CASRLGGSSYNSPLHF. The CDR3 DNA reads TGTGCCAGCAGGTTGGGGGGTAGCTCCTATAATTCACCCCTCCACTTT. The full variable domain, rest sourced from reference TRBV5-6 and TRBJ1-6, is DAGVTQSPTHLIKTRGQQVTLRCSPKSGHDTVSWYQQALGQGPQFIFQYYEEEERQRGNFPDRFSGHQFPNYSSELNVNALLLGDSALYLCASRLGGSSYNSPLHFGNGTRLTVT.

The rearrangement uses TRBV19 and TRBJ2-3; the match to TRBD2 covers 10 bases. The CDR3 extends over 17 amino acids. Germline V gives CDR1 LNHDA, CDR2 SQIVND (reference sequence). The trim removed 1 base at V and 4 bases at J, leaving 8 bases unmatched. CDR3 DNA sequence: TGTGCCAGTAGTATAGTGGCTAGCGGGAGTTTGGCAGATACGCAGTATTTT. Translation: CASSIVASGSLADTQYF.

The chain employs TRBV18 and TRBJ1-1; 7 bases align to TRBD1. CDR3 length equals 17 residues. V shed 3 bases and J 0 bases; nucleotides not matched to a gene: 10. From germline, CDR1 is KGHSH and CDR2 LQKENI. CDR3 nucleotide sequence: TGTGCCAGCTCACCCCTCCCCTCGACAGGGATGAACACTGAAGCTTTCTTT. Translated: CASSPLPSTGMNTEAFF.

The chain couples TRBV2 to TRBJ2-3, with TRBD2 as a possible D gene (6 bases). From germline, CDR1 is SNHLY and CDR2 FYNNEI. The CDR3 consists of 15 residues. The V end was cut by 7 bases, the J end by 2 bases, with 16 bases between. The CDR3, as DNA: TGTGCCAGCACTTCCTCGGGGGACGACACAGATACGCAGTATTTT. Its translation: CASTSSGDDTDTQYF. The full variable domain, completed using reference TRBV2 and TRBJ2-3, is EPEVTQTPSHQVTQMGQEVILRCVPISNHLYFYWYRQILGQKVEFLVSFYNNEISEKSEIFDDQFSVERPDGSNFTLKIRSTKLEDSAMYFCASTSSGDDTDTQYFGPGTRLTVL.

This chain connects TRBV29-1 to TRBJ2-3; tentative D call: TRBD2 (6 bases). Germline V lookup: CDR1 SQVTM, CDR2 ANQGSEA. The CDR3 runs to 12 residues. CDR3 nucleotides: TGCAGGGAGGGAGCGATTCCAGATACGCAGTATTTT. It is translated as CREGAIPDTQYF.